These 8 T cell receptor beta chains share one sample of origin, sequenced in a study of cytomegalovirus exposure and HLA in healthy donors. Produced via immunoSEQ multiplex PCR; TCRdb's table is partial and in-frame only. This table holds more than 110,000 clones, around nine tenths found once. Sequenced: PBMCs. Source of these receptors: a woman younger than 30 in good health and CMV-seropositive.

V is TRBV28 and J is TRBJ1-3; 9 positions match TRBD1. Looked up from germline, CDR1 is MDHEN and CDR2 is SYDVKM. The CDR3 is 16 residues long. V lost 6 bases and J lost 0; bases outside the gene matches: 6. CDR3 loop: CASRGTGIPSGNTIYF. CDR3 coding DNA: TGTGCCAGCAGGGGGACAGGGATCCCCTCTGGAAACACCATATATTTT.

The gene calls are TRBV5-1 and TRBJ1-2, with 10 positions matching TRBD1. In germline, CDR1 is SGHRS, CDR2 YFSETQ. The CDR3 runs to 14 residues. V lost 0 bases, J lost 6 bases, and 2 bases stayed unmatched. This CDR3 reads CASSLAGQGNGYTF. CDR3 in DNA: TGCGCCAGCAGCTTGGCGGGACAGGGGAATGGCTACACCTTC.

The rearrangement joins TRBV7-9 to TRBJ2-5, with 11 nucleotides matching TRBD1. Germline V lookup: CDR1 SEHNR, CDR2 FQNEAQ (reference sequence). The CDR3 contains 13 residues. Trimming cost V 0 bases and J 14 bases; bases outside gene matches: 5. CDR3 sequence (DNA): TGTGCCAGCAGCTTAGCGGGACAGGGGGACCTTTACTTC. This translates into CASSLAGQGDLYF.

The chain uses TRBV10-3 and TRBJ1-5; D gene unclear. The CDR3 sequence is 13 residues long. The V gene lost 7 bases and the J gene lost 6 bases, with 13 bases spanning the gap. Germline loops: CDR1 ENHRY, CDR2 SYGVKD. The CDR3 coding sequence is TGTGCCATCAAAGAGGGAACGGGTCAGCCCCAGCATTTT. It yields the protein CAIKEGTGQPQHF.

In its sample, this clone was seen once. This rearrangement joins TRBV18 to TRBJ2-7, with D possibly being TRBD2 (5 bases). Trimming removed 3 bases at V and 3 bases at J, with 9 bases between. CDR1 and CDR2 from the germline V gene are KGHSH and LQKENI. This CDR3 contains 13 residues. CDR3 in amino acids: CASSPGILYEQYF. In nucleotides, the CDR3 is TGTGCCAGCTCACCCGGGATTCTCTACGAGCAGTACTTC.

As DNA, the CDR3 is TGCGCCAGCAGCACAGGACAGACGAACACCGGGGAGCTGTTTTTT. This codes for CASSTGQTNTGELFF. The chain carries TRBV5-1 and TRBJ2-2; tentatively, D is TRBD1 (6 bases). V shed 4 bases and J shed 0 bases, with 10 bases lying between them. Germline V gives CDR1 SGHRS, CDR2 YFSETQ. The CDR3 runs to 15 residues.

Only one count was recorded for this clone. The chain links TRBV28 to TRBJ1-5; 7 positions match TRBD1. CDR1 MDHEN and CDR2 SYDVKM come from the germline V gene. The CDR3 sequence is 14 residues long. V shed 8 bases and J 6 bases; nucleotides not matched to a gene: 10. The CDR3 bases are TGTGCCAGCCGCGAAGGGGGCCATGGTCAGCCCCAGCATTTT. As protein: CASREGGHGQPQHF.

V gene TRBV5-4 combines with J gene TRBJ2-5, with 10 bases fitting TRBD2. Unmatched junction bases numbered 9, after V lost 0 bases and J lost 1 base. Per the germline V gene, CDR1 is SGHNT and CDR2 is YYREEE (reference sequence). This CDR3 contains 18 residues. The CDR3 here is CASSLGDSGGPIQETQYF. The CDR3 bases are TGTGCCAGCAGCTTGGGGGATAGCGGGGGGCCAATCCAAGAGACCCAGTACTTC.